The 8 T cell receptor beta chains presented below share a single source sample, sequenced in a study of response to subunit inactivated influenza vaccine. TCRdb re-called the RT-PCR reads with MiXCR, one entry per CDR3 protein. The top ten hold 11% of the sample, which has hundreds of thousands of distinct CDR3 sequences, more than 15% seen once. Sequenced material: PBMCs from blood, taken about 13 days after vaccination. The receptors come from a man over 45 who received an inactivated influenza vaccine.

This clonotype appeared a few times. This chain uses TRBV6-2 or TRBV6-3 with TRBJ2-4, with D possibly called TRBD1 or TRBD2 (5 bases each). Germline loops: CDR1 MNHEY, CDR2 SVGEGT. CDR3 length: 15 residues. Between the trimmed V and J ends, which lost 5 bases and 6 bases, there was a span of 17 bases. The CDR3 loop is CASSPRRDVRNIQYF. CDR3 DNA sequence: TGTGCCAGCAGTCCAAGACGGGACGTGAGAAACATTCAGTACTTC.

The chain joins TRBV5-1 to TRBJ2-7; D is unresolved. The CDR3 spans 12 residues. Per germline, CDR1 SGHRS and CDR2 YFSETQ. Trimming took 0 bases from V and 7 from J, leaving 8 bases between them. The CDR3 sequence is CASSLGYGEQYF. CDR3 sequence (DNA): TGCGCCAGCAGCTTGGGGTATGGGGAGCAGTACTTC.

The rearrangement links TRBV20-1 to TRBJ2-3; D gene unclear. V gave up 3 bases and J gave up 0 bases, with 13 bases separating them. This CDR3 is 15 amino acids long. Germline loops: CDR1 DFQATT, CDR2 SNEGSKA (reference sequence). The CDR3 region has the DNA TGCAGTGCTAGCTGGGCGGAGTCTAGCACAGATACGCAGTATTTT. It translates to CSASWAESSTDTQYF.

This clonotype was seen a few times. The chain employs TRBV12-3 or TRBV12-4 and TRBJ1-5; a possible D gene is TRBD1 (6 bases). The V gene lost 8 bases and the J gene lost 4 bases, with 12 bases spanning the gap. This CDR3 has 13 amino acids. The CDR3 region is CASDTGPNQPQHF. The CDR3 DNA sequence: TGTGCCAGCGATACAGGGCCTAATCAGCCCCAGCATTTT.

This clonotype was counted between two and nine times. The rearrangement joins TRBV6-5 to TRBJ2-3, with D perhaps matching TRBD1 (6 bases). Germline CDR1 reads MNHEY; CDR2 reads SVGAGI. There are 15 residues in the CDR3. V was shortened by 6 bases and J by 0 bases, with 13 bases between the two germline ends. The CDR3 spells CASSYRESSTDTQYF. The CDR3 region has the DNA TGTGCCAGCAGCTACAGGGAATCTAGCACAGATACGCAGTATTTT.

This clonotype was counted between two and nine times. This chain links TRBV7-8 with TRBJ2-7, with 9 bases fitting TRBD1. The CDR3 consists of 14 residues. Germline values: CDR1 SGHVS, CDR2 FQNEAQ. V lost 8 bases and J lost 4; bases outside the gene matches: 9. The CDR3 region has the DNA TGTGCCAGCTCGTCCGGACAGGGGTGGTACGAGCAGTACTTC. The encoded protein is CASSSGQGWYEQYF.

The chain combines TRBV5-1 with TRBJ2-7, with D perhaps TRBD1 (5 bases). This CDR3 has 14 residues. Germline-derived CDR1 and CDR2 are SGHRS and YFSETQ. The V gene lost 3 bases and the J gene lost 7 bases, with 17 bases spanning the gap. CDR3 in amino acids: CASSSDRGLQEQYF. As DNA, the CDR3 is TGCGCCAGCAGCTCGGATAGGGGCCTACAGGAGCAGTACTTC.

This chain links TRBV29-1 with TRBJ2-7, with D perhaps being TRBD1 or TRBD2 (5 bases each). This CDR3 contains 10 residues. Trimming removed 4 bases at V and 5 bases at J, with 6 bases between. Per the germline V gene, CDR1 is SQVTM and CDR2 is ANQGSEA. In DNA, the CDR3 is TGCAGCGTTGGAGGGGACGAGCAGTACTTC. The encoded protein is CSVGGDEQYF.